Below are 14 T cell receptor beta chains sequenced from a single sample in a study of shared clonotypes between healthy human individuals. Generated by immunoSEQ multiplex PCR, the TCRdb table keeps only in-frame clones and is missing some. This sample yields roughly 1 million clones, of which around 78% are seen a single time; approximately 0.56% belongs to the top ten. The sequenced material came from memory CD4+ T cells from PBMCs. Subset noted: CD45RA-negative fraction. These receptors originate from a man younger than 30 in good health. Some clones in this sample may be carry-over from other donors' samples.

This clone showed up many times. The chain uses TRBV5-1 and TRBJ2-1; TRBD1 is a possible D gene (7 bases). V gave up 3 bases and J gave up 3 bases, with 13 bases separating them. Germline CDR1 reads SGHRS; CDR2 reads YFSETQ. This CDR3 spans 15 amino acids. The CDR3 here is CASSSQGGVYNEQFF. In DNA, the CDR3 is TGCGCCAGCAGCTCCCAGGGGGGAGTCTACAATGAGCAGTTCTTC.

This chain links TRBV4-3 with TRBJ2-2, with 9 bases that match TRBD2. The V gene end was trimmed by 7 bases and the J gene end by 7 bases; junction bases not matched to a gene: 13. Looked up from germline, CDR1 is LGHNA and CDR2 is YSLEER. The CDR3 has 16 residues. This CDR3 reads CASTKMASGKGGELFF. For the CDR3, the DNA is TGCGCCAGCACCAAAATGGCTAGCGGGAAGGGCGGGGAGCTGTTTTTT.

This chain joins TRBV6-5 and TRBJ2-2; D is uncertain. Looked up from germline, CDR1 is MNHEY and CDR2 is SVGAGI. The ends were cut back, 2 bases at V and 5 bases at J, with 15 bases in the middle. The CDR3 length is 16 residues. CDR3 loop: CASSYSTDRRTGELFF. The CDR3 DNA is TGTGCCAGCAGTTACAGTACGGATAGAAGGACCGGGGAGCTGTTTTTT.

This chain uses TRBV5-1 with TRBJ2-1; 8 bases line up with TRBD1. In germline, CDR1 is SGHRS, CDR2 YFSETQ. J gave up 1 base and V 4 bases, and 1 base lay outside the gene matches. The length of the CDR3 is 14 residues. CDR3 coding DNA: TGCGCCAGCAGCCGACAGGGGTCCTACAATGAGCAGTTCTTC. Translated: CASSRQGSYNEQFF.

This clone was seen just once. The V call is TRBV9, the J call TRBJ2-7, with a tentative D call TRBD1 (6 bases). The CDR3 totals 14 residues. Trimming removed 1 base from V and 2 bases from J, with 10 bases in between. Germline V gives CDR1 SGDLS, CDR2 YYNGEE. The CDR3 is CASSVLGDTYEQYF. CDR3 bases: TGTGCCAGCAGCGTATTGGGGGACACCTACGAGCAGTACTTC.

CDR3 sequence: CSVVEGGNGYTF. The DNA of the CDR3 is TGCAGCGTTGTAGAAGGGGGAAATGGCTACACCTTC. This sequence joins TRBV29-1 and TRBJ1-2; weak D call: TRBD1 (6 bases). Germline CDR1 and CDR2: SQVTM and ANQGSEA. CDR3 size: 12 residues. V lost 4 bases, J lost 6 bases, and 12 bases lay in between. Complete variable domain (other parts from reference TRBV29-1 and TRBJ1-2): SAVISQKPSRDICQRGTSLTIQCQVDSQVTMMFWYRQQPGQSLTLIATANQGSEATYESGFVIDKFPISRPNLTFSTLTVSNMSPEDSSIYLCSVVEGGNGYTFGSGTRLTVV.

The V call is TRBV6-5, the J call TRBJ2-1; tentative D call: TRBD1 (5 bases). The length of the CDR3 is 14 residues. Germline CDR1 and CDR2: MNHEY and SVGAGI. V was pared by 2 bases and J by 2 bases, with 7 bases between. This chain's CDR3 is CASSYRGTYNEQFF. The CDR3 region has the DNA TGTGCCAGCAGTTACAGGGGAACCTACAATGAGCAGTTCTTC.

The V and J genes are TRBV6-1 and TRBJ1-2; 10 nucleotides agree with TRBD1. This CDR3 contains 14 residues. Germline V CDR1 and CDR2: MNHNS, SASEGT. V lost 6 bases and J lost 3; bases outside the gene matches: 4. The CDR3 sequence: CASSGQGGDYGYTF. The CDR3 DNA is TGTGCCAGCAGCGGACAGGGGGGCGACTATGGCTACACCTTC.

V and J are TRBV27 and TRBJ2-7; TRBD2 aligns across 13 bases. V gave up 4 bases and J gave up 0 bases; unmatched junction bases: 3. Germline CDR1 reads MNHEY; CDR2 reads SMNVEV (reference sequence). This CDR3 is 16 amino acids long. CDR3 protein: CASSWRTSGSSYEQYF. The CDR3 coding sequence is TGTGCCAGCAGTTGGCGGACTAGCGGGAGCTCCTACGAGCAGTACTTC.

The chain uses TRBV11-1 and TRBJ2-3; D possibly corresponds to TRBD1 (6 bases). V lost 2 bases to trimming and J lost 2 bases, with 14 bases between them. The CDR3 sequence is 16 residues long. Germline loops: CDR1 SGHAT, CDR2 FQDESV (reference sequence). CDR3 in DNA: TGTGCCAGCAGCTTAAGTTTGGGACATATCACAGATACGCAGTATTTT. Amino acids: CASSLSLGHITDTQYF.

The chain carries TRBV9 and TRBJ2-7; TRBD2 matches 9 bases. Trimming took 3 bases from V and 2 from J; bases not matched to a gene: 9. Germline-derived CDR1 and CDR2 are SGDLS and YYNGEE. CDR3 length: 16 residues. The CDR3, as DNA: TGTGCCAGCAGCGCCTTTAGCGGGAGTGGGCCCTACGAGCAGTACTTC. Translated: CASSAFSGSGPYEQYF.

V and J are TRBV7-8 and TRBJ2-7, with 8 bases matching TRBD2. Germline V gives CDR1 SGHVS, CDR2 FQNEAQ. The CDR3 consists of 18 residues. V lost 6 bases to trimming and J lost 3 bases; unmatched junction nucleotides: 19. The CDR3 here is CASRAGRAVIQRHYEQYF. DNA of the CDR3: TGTGCCAGCAGGGCCGGGAGGGCCGTCATCCAACGGCACTACGAGCAGTACTTC.

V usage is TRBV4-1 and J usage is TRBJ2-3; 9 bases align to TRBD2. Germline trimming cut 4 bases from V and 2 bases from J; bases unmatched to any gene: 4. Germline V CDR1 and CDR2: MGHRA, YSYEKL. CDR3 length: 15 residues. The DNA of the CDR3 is TGCGCCAGCAGCCGAAGCGGGAGGCTCACAGATACGCAGTATTTT. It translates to CASSRSGRLTDTQYF.

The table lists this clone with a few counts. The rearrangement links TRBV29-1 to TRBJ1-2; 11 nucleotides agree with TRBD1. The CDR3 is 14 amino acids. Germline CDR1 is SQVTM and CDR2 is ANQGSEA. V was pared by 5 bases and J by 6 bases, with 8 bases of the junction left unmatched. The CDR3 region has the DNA TGCAGCGTTAGTCCGGACAGGGGGCGAGATGGCTACACCTTC. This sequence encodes CSVSPDRGRDGYTF.